The present T cell receptor (beta chain) was sequenced within a study of blood T cell repertoires in COVID-19. This clone was observed a single time. Deletions cut 2 bases from V and 9 bases from J, with 17 bases between. Per germline, CDR1 MNHNY and CDR2 SVGAGI (reference sequence). The CDR3 covers 14 residues. Clones were read by immunoSEQ multiplex PCR, and TCRdb kept only the in-frame ones, dropping some. The data contain 330,000 or so clones, about 88% of them seen just once; the ten biggest clones take up around 0.92%. Sequencing used PBMCs or T cells enriched from blood (not recorded which). The receptor comes from a young woman who had been exposed to COVID-19. V usage is TRBV6-6 and J usage is TRBJ2-7, with D perhaps matching TRBD1 (5 bases). The CDR3 region is CASSYLDQQEGQYF. CDR3 DNA sequence: TGTGCCAGCAGTTACCTCGACCAACAGGAAGGGCAGTACTTC.